Listed here are 30 T cell receptor beta chains from one sample, sequenced in a study of T cells in localized non-small cell lung cancer. TCRdb keeps only in-frame clones here, not all; method: immunoSEQ multiplex PCR. The table includes about 26,000 clones, about 85% detected once. The material sequenced was peripheral blood, taken before any cancer treatment. All receptors derive from an older female donor with stage II squamous cell lung carcinoma.

CDR3 in amino acids: CASSSSLVDRGHNEQFF. The CDR3 nucleotides are TGTGCCAGCAGTTCTAGCCTGGTGGACAGGGGGCACAATGAGCAGTTCTTC. The chain combines TRBV27 with TRBJ2-1; 11 bases are shared with TRBD1. Looked up from germline, CDR1 is MNHEY and CDR2 is SMNVEV (reference sequence). This CDR3 has 17 amino acids. V shed 4 bases, J shed 5 bases, and the junction held 10 bases outside the gene matches.

A few counts support this clone. The chain has TRBV19 and TRBJ2-2; tentatively, D is TRBD1 or TRBD2 (5 bases each). V was shortened by 3 bases and J by 6 bases, with 11 bases between the two germline ends. The germline V gene has CDR1 LNHDA and CDR2 SQIVND (reference sequence). CDR3 size: 14 residues. CDR3 loop: CASSIKGPPGELFF. The CDR3 DNA sequence: TGTGCCAGTAGTATTAAGGGACCTCCCGGGGAGCTGTTTTTT.

The gene calls are TRBV19 and TRBJ2-1; 8 nucleotides align to TRBD2. CDR3 length: 14 residues. The germline V gene encodes CDR1 LNHDA and CDR2 SQIVND (reference sequence). V trimming: 9 bases; J trimming: 7 bases; junction bases outside the gene matches: 11. CDR3 in DNA: TGTGCCAGCCGCGGGGGGTATAATAGGAATGAGCAGTTCTTC. Amino acid sequence: CASRGGYNRNEQFF.

V and J are TRBV5-1 and TRBJ2-3; 11 bases are a match to TRBD2. This CDR3 spans 15 amino acids. Germline V gives CDR1 SGHRS, CDR2 YFSETQ. Trimming cost V 4 bases and J 4 bases; bases outside gene matches: 5. Here the CDR3 reads CASSQTSGSPDTQYF. As DNA, the CDR3 is TGCGCCAGCAGCCAAACTAGCGGGAGCCCAGATACGCAGTATTTT. Drawing the rest from reference TRBV5-1 and TRBJ2-3, the complete variable domain is KAGVTQTPRYLIKTRGQQVTLSCSPISGHRSVSWYQQTPGQGLQFLFEYFSETQRNKGNFPGRFSGRQFSNSRSEMNVSTLELGDSALYLCASSQTSGSPDTQYFGPGTRLTVL.

The chain joins TRBV28 to TRBJ2-3; 10 bases fit TRBD1. Trimming took 4 bases from V and 3 from J; bases not matched to a gene: 4. There are 15 residues in the CDR3. The V gene's germline CDR1 is MDHEN and CDR2 SYDVKM. CDR3 loop: CASSSPGQGTDTQYF. The CDR3 DNA follows: TGTGCCAGCAGTTCCCCGGGACAGGGGACAGATACGCAGTATTTT.

The chain has TRBV7-3 and TRBJ1-1; no clear D. The germline V and J ends were trimmed by 3 bases and 1 base, with 3 bases remaining between them. There are 12 residues in the CDR3. Germline-derived CDR1 and CDR2 are SGHTA and FQGTGA. CDR3 in amino acids: CASSFGNTEAFF. The CDR3 DNA reads TGTGCCAGCAGCTTTGGGAACACTGAAGCTTTCTTT.

V gene TRBV14 combines with J gene TRBJ1-5; D remains ambiguous. The ends were cut back, 3 bases at V and 1 base at J, with 16 bases in the middle. The germline gives CDR1 SGHDN, CDR2 FVKESK. The CDR3 has 17 amino acids. DNA for the CDR3: TGTGCCAGCAGCCAGCGAAGAGGTCGATCGAGCAATCAGCCCCAGCATTTT. It codes for CASSQRRGRSSNQPQHF.

This chain uses TRBV7-3 with TRBJ1-2, with TRBD1 as a possible D gene (6 bases). Germline CDR1 reads SGHTA; CDR2 reads FQGTGA. V lost 11 bases and J 8 bases, leaving 15 bases between the germline ends. This CDR3 spans 11 amino acids. CDR3: CAVGGPYGYTF. CDR3 DNA sequence: TGTGCCGTTGGGGGCCCTTACGGCTACACCTTC.

The chain carries TRBV19 and TRBJ2-2; 7 bases are shared with TRBD1. The germline V gene has CDR1 LNHDA and CDR2 SQIVND (reference sequence). The CDR3 has 15 amino acids. V lost 6 bases and J lost 4; bases outside the gene matches: 8. The CDR3 DNA follows: TGTGCCAGTAGGGTACAGGGGCAGAGCACCGGGGAGCTGTTTTTT. Translating it yields CASRVQGQSTGELFF.

This rearrangement joins TRBV27 to TRBJ2-7, with D maybe TRBD2 (6 bases). The CDR3 length is 16 residues. V lost 0 bases to trimming and J lost 2 bases, with 14 bases between them. Germline V lookup: CDR1 MNHEY, CDR2 SMNVEV (reference sequence). The DNA of the CDR3 is TGTGCCAGCAGTTTATCGAACGGGGGAAGGCCCTACGAGCAGTACTTC. Its protein is CASSLSNGGRPYEQYF.

The chain couples TRBV2 to TRBJ2-3; possible D gene TRBD1, 7 bases. Trimming left V 9 bases short and J 2 bases short, with 15 bases between. CDR3 length: 14 residues. The germline CDR1 and CDR2 sequences are SNHLY and FYNNEI. This chain's CDR3 is CASRGDSNTDTQYF. For the CDR3, the DNA is TGTGCCAGTAGGGGGGACAGCAACACAGATACGCAGTATTTT.

The chain links TRBV5-8 to TRBJ1-5; D ambiguous. This CDR3 comprises 12 residues. Germline V gene lookup returns CDR1 SGHTS and CDR2 YDEGEE. Trimming shortened V by 1 base and J by 11 bases, and 10 bases separated the two germline ends. CDR3 residues: CASSLSMVAQHF. DNA for the CDR3: TGTGCCAGCAGCTTGTCAATGGTGGCCCAGCATTTT.

This chain uses TRBV5-4 with TRBJ1-1; D not resolved. Germline CDR1 and CDR2: SGHNT and YYREEE (reference sequence). The CDR3 loop spans 14 amino acids. Between the trimmed V and J ends, which lost 1 base and 7 bases, there was a span of 14 bases. CDR3 protein: CASSLFGVSGEAFF. In nucleotides, the CDR3 is TGTGCCAGCAGCTTGTTCGGGGTAAGCGGTGAAGCTTTCTTT.

V is TRBV28 and J is TRBJ1-2; 7 bases match TRBD1. The CDR3 is 15 residues long. Germline CDR1 and CDR2: MDHEN and SYDVKM. With 10 bases clipped from V and 2 bases from J, the junction kept 13 bases outside the gene matches. The CDR3 DNA sequence: TGTGCCACCTCACCCTCAGGGGGTGGGAACTATGGCTACACCTTC. This gives the protein CATSPSGGGNYGYTF.

CDR3 bases: TGTGCCAGCAGCCCAGACAGGACTAACTATGGCTACACCTTC. It is translated as CASSPDRTNYGYTF. The rearrangement links TRBV7-8 to TRBJ1-2, with TRBD1 as a possible D gene (6 bases). The V end lost 5 bases, the J end lost 0 bases, and 10 bases lay between the germline ends. The CDR3 is made up of 14 amino acids. CDR1 and CDR2 from the germline V gene are SGHVS and FQNEAQ.

The chain has TRBV18 and TRBJ1-4, with 7 bases identical to TRBD1. Germline CDR1 KGHSH, CDR2 LQKENI. The CDR3 is made up of 14 amino acids. The V gene end was trimmed by 5 bases and the J gene end by 5 bases; junction bases not matched to a gene: 5. The CDR3 nucleotides read TGTGCCAGCTCATCGGGACAGTGGAATGAAAAACTGTTTTTT. Protein product: CASSSGQWNEKLFF.

The chain carries TRBV10-3 and TRBJ2-3; 7 bases match TRBD1. Trimming took 6 bases from V and 1 from J; bases not matched to a gene: 7. This CDR3 spans 15 amino acids. From germline, CDR1 is ENHRY and CDR2 SYGVKD. The CDR3 is CAISQNTGGTDTQYF. In DNA, the CDR3 is TGTGCCATCAGCCAAAATACAGGGGGCACAGATACGCAGTATTTT.

The chain joins TRBV7-2 to TRBJ2-1; TRBD2 matches 8 bases. Germline trimming cut 4 bases from V and 4 bases from J; bases unmatched to any gene: 9. The CDR3 spans 16 residues. Germline V gene sequence: CDR1 SGHTA, CDR2 FQGNSA. CDR3 nucleotides: TGTGCCAGCAGCTCCAATTCTGCGGGGGGATACAATGAGCAGTTCTTC. Its protein product is CASSSNSAGGYNEQFF.

This clone was counted once. The chain employs TRBV19 and TRBJ2-1, with 9 bases lining up with TRBD2. CDR1 is LNHDA, CDR2 SQIVND, per germline (reference sequence). This CDR3 comprises 16 residues. J lost 10 bases, V lost 7 bases, and 17 bases had no gene match. CDR3 in amino acids: CASKTGGGVPLAEQFF. Written as DNA, the CDR3 is TGTGCCAGTAAAACGGGCGGGGGGGTCCCCCTTGCAGAGCAGTTCTTC.

The chain links TRBV28 to TRBJ2-1, with TRBD2 matching over 7 bases. The CDR3 sequence is 15 residues long. V was pared by 3 bases and J by 7 bases, with 9 bases of the junction left unmatched. CDR1 is MDHEN, CDR2 SYDVKM, per germline. CDR3 sequence reads: CASSLGGSSGNEQFF. CDR3 nucleotides: TGTGCCAGCAGTTTGGGCGGGAGCTCAGGGAATGAGCAGTTCTTC.

The CDR3 is CASSERPSYNEQFF. CDR3 sequence (DNA): TGTGCCAGCAGCGAGCGGCCATCCTACAATGAGCAGTTCTTC. This rearrangement joins TRBV28 to TRBJ2-1, with D possibly matching TRBD2 (5 bases). The CDR3 contains 14 residues. Germline V gene lookup returns CDR1 MDHEN and CDR2 SYDVKM. Deletions cut 6 bases from V and 1 base from J, with 10 bases between. Supplemented by reference TRBV28 and TRBJ2-1, the full variable domain reads DVKVTQSSRYLVKRTGEKVFLECVQDMDHENMFWYRQDPGLGLRLIYFSYDVKMKEKGDIPEGYSVSREKKERFSLILESASTNQTSMYLCASSERPSYNEQFFGPGTRLTVL.

The rearrangement joins TRBV28 to TRBJ1-1; 7 positions agree with TRBD1. Germline values: CDR1 MDHEN, CDR2 SYDVKM. The CDR3 extends over 15 amino acids. The trim removed 4 bases at V and 2 bases at J, leaving 7 bases unmatched. The CDR3 DNA reads TGTGCCAGCAGTTACAGGGGCGAAGGAAACACTGAAGCTTTCTTT. Amino acid sequence: CASSYRGEGNTEAFF. The full variable domain, with the rest looked up from reference TRBV28 and TRBJ1-1, is DVKVTQSSRYLVKRTGEKVFLECVQDMDHENMFWYRQDPGLGLRLIYFSYDVKMKEKGDIPEGYSVSREKKERFSLILESASTNQTSMYLCASSYRGEGNTEAFFGQGTRLTVV.

This clone was detected once. This chain links TRBV19 with TRBJ2-5; 7 bases are shared with TRBD1. Unmatched junction bases numbered 10, after V lost 5 bases and J lost 4 bases. The CDR3 has 15 amino acids. CDR1 is LNHDA and CDR2 is SQIVND in the germline V gene (reference sequence). CDR3 sequence reads: CASSFSRGPGETQYF. As DNA, the CDR3 is TGTGCCAGTAGTTTTTCTAGGGGGCCGGGAGAGACCCAGTACTTC.

This sequence joins TRBV15 and TRBJ1-5, with no clear D. CDR1 is LNHNV and CDR2 is YYDKDF in the germline V gene (reference sequence). Trimming shortened V by 0 bases and J by 6 bases, and 3 bases separated the two germline ends. The CDR3 consists of 12 residues. CDR3 loop: CATSRDVQPQHF. In nucleotides, the CDR3 is TGTGCCACCAGCAGAGATGTTCAGCCCCAGCATTTT.

This clone appeared a few times. The V gene is TRBV7-9, the J gene TRBJ1-4; no firm D call. Trimming shortened V by 0 bases and J by 3 bases, and 17 bases separated the two germline ends. From germline, CDR1 is SEHNR and CDR2 FQNEAQ (reference sequence). The CDR3 covers 18 residues. The CDR3 DNA reads as TGTGCCAGCAGCTTAGCCGTGAACTATTTACTCTCTAATGAAAAACTGTTTTTT. This codes for CASSLAVNYLLSNEKLFF.

V usage is TRBV27 and J usage is TRBJ1-1; D perhaps matches TRBD1 (6 bases). The CDR3 consists of 14 residues. CDR1 MNHEY and CDR2 SMNVEV come from the germline V gene (reference sequence). V shed 10 bases and J shed 5 bases, with 20 bases lying between them. CDR3 nucleotides: TGTGCCACCCTGCCTACAGGGCAGGAGACTGAAGCTTTCTTT. This encodes CATLPTGQETEAFF.

The gene calls are TRBV19 and TRBJ2-1; 7 bases line up with TRBD2. CDR3 length: 12 amino acids. CDR1 LNHDA and CDR2 SQIVND come from the germline V gene (reference sequence). Trimming removed 5 bases from V and 8 bases from J; junction bases left unmatched: 3. CDR3 DNA sequence: TGTGCCAGTAGTCTGCTAGCGGATGAGCAGTTCTTC. Its translation is CASSLLADEQFF.

The chain uses TRBV7-9 and TRBJ2-7; the D is unclear. Trimming pared 3 bases from V and 3 bases from J, leaving 3 bases between. The CDR3 is made up of 11 amino acids. Germline-derived CDR1 and CDR2 are SEHNR and FQNEAQ (reference sequence). The CDR3 bases are TGTGCCAGCAGCTTCAGCTACGAGCAGTACTTC. It codes for CASSFSYEQYF.

This chain connects TRBV18 to TRBJ2-3; D remains ambiguous. CDR3 length: 13 residues. V was cut by 0 bases and J by 5 bases, with 6 bases left in between. Germline assignment: CDR1 KGHSH and CDR2 LQKENI. DNA for the CDR3: TGTGCCAGCTCACCACCGGTCGTAGATACGCAGTATTTT. Encoded protein: CASSPPVVDTQYF.

V is TRBV7-2 and J is TRBJ2-7; D remains unclear. The germline gives CDR1 SGHTA, CDR2 FQGNSA. Trimming took 2 bases from V and 2 from J, leaving 10 bases between them. The CDR3 covers 14 residues. CDR3 protein: CASSLNNGAYEQYF. The CDR3 nucleotides are TGTGCCAGCAGCTTAAACAACGGTGCCTACGAGCAGTACTTC.